The clone carrying this TCR beta chain appeared a few times. This sample is drawn from a study of T-cell reconstitution after alpha-beta-depleted transplantation in children. It was with unique molecular identifiers that the TCRbeta library was prepared. TCRdb re-called the PCR reads with MiXCR, one entry per CDR3 protein. The repertoire holds about 500,000 distinct CDR3 sequences, with 32% as singletons. This CDR3 contains 13 residues. Germline V gene sequence: CDR1 MNHNS, CDR2 SASEGT. Trimming took off 7 bases at V and 2 bases at J, with 11 bases between the two ends. The material sequenced was PBMCs from the stem cell graft donor, taken from the stem cell graft. The receptor comes from a human donor who donated a stem cell graft to a child with aplastic anemia. V usage is TRBV6-1 and J usage is TRBJ1-1, with a weak D call TRBD1 (5 bases). CDR3 coding DNA: TGTGCCAGCACCGACAGATATAACACTGAAGCTTTCTTT. This translates into CASTDRYNTEAFF.